The present entry profiles one TCR beta chain with its context. The table came from immunoSEQ multiplex PCR; TCRdb's copy has only in-frame clones and leaves some out. Here the sample spans approximately 230,000 clones, roughly nine tenths being singletons. Trimming cost V 7 bases and J 7 bases, with 19 bases left between them. The CDR3 is 15 residues long. Germline V gene sequence: CDR1 MNHEY, CDR2 SVGAGI. The sample comes from a study of blood T cell repertoires in COVID-19. Sequencing used PBMCs or T cells enriched from blood (not recorded which). The sequence was obtained from a woman between 25 and 40 years old with acute COVID-19. The chain uses TRBV6-5 and TRBJ2-2; the D gene is possibly TRBD1 (5 bases). The CDR3 DNA reads as TGTGCCAGCACCCGGACATGGCCTGACGGCGGGGAGCTGTTTTTT. Its protein is CASTRTWPDGGELFF.